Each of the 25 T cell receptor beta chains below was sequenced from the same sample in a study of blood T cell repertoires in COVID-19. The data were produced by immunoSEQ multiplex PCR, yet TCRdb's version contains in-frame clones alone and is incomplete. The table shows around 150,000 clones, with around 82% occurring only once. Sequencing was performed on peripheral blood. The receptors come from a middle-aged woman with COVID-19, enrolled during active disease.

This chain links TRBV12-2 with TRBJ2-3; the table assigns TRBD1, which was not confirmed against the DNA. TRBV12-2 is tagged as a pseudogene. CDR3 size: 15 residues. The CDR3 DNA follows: TGTGCAAGTCGCTCCGGGACAGGGGGCTCAGATACGCAGTATTTT. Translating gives CASRSGTGGSDTQYF.

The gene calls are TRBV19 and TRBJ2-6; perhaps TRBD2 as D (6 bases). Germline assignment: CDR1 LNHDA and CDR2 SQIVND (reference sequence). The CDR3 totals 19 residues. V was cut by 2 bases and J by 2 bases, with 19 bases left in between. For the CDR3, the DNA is TGTGCCAGTAGTATACCTACCGGGAGACGGATCACTGGGGCCAACGTCCTGACTTTC. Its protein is CASSIPTGRRITGANVLTF.

The CDR3 DNA is TGTGCCAGCAGCCGGACTAGCGGGATCGCTGAGCAGTTCTTC. This sequence encodes CASSRTSGIAEQFF. The chain combines TRBV5-5 with TRBJ2-1, with 12 bases matching TRBD2. Germline V gene data show CDR1 as SGHKS and CDR2 as YYEKEE (reference sequence). The CDR3 covers 14 residues. J was trimmed by 9 bases and V by 4 bases; bases with no gene match: 5.

For the CDR3, the DNA is TGTGCCAGCTCACCACGGTCAGACTATGGCTACACCTTC. It specifies CASSPRSDYGYTF. V is TRBV18 and J is TRBJ1-2, with D uncertain. This CDR3 has 13 amino acids. Germline CDR1 KGHSH, CDR2 LQKENI. Trimming pared 1 base from V and 3 bases from J, leaving 6 bases between.

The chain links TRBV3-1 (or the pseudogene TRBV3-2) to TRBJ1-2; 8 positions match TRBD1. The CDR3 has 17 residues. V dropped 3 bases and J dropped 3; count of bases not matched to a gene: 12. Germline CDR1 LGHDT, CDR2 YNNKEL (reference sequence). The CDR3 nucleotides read TGTGCCAGCAGCCATGGGGTCCAGGGGGCAGGCCACTATGGCTACACCTTC. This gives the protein CASSHGVQGAGHYGYTF.

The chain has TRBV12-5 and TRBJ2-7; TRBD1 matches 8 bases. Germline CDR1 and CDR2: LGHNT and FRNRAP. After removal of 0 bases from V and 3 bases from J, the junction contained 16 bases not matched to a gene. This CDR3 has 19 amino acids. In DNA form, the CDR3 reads TGTGCTAGTGGTTTGGTACGGGACAGGACCCCTCTCCCCTACTACGAGCAGTACTTC. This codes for CASGLVRDRTPLPYYEQYF.

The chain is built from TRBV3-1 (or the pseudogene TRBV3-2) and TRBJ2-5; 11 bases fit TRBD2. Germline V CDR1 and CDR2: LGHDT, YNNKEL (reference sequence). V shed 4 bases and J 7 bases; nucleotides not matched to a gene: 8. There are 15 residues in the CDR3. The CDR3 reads CASSLTTSGVTTQYF. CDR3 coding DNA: TGTGCCAGCAGCCTCACGACTAGCGGGGTCACGACCCAGTACTTC.

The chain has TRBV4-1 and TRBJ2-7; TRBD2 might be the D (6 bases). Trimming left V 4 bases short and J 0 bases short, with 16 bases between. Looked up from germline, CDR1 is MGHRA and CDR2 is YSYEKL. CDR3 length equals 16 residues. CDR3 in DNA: TGCGCCAGCAGCCCCACACGGGGGTTGAGCTCCTACGAGCAGTACTTC. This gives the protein CASSPTRGLSSYEQYF.

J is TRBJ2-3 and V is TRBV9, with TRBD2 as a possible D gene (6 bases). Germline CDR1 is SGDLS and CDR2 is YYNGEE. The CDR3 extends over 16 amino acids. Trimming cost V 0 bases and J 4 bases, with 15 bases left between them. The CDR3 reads CASSVGAGNIADTQYF. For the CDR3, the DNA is TGTGCCAGCAGCGTAGGGGCGGGGAATATAGCAGATACGCAGTATTTT.

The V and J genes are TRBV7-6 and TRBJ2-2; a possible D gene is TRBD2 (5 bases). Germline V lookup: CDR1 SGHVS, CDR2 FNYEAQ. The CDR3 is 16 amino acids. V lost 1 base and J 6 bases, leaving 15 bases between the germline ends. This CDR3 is CASSLGSRTYPGELFF. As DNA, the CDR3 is TGTGCCAGCAGCTTAGGTTCTAGGACTTATCCCGGGGAGCTGTTTTTT.

CDR3 DNA sequence: TGTGCCAGCAGCGTGAGCGGGAGGCTGTACAATGAGCAGTTCTTC. Its protein product is CASSVSGRLYNEQFF. V is TRBV11-3 and J is TRBJ2-1; 9 nucleotides line up with TRBD2. The CDR3 has 15 residues. Trimming removed 5 bases from V and 4 bases from J; junction bases left unmatched: 6. Germline V lookup: CDR1 SGHNT, CDR2 YENEEA. The variable domain in full, completed from reference TRBV11-3 and TRBJ2-1, reads EAGVVQSPRYKIIEKKQPVAFWCNPISGHNTLYWYLQNLGQGPELLIRYENEEAVDDSQLPKDRFSAERLKGVDSTLKIQPAELGDSAVYLCASSVSGRLYNEQFFGPGTRLTVL.

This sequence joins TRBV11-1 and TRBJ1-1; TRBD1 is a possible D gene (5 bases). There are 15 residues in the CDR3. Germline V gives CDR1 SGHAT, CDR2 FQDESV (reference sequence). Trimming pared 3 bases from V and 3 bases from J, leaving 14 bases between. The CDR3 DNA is TGTGCCAGCAGCTTTTCCCCTCAGGGTTACACTGAAGCTTTCTTT. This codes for CASSFSPQGYTEAFF.

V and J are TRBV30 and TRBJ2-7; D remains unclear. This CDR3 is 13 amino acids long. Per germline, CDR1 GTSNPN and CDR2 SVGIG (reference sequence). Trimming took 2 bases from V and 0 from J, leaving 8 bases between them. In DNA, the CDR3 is TGTGCCTGGAGTACAGTTCCCTCCTACGAGCAGTACTTC. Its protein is CAWSTVPSYEQYF.

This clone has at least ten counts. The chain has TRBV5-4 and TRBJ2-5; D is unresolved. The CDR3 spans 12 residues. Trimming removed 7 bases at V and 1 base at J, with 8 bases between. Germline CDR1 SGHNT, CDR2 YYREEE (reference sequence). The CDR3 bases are TGTGCCAGCTCCCTCCTCCAAGAGACCCAGTACTTC. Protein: CASSLLQETQYF.

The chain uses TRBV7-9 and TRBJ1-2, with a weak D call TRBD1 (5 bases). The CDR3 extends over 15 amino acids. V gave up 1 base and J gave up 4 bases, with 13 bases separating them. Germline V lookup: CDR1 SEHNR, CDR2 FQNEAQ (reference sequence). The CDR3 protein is CASSLEPGLIYGYTF. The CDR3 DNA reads TGTGCCAGCAGCTTAGAACCGGGACTGATCTATGGCTACACCTTC.

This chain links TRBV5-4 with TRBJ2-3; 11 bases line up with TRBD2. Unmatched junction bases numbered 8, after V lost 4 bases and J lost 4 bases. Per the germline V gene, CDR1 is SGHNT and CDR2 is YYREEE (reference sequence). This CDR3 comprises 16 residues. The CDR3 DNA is TGTGCCAGCAGCCCAGTAGCGGGAGGGAGCCCAGATACGCAGTATTTT. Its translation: CASSPVAGGSPDTQYF.

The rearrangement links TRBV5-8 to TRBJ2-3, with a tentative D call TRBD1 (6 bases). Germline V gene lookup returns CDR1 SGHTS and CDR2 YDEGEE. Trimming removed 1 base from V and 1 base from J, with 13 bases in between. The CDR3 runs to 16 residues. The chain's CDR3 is CASSLWSGVGTDTQYF. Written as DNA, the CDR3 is TGTGCCAGCAGCTTGTGGTCAGGGGTCGGCACAGATACGCAGTATTTT.

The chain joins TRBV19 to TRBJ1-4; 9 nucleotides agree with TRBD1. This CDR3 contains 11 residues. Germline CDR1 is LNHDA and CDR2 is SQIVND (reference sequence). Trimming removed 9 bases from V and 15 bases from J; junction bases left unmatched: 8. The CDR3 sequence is CASRRTGEVFF. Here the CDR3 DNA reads TGTGCCAGCCGAAGGACAGGGGAGGTGTTTTTT. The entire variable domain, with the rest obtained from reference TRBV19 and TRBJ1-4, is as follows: DGGITQSPKYLFRKEGQNVTLSCEQNLNHDAMYWYRQDPGQGLRLIYYSQIVNDFQKGDIAEGYSVSREKKESFPLTVTSAQKNPTAFYLCASRRTGEVFFGSGTQLSVL.

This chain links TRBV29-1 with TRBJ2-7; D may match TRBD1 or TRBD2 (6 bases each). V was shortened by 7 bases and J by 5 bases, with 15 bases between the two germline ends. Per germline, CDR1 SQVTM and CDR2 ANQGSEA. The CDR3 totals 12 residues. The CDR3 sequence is CSGGAGVHEQYF. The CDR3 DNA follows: TGCAGCGGGGGGGCAGGGGTCCACGAGCAGTACTTC.

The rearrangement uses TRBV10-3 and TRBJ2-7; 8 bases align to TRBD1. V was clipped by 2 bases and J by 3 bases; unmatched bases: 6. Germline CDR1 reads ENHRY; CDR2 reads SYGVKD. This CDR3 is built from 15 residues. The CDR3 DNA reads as TGTGCCATCAGTGAGAGTGACAGGGGCCGCTACGAGCAGTACGTC. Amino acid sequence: CAISESDRGRYEQYV.

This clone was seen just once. The CDR3 DNA reads as TGTGCCAGCAGCCCTCCCGGGAGATGGGACACTGAAGCTTTCTTT. This translates into CASSPPGRWDTEAFF. The chain is built from TRBV5-6 and TRBJ1-1; D unresolved. Deletions cut 4 bases from V and 3 bases from J, with 16 bases between. This CDR3 is built from 15 residues. Germline CDR1 SGHDT, CDR2 YYEEEE.

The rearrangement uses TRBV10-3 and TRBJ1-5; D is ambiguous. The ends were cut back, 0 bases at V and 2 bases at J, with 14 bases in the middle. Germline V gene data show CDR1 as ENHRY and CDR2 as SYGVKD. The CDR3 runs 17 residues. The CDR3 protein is CAISESGGLGGNQPQHF. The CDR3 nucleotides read TGTGCCATCAGTGAGTCAGGAGGTTTGGGTGGCAATCAGCCCCAGCATTTT.

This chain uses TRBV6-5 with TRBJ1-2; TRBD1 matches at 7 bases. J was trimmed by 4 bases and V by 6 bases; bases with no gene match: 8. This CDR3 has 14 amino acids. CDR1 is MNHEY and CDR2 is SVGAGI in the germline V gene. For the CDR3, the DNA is TGTGCCAGCAGATCATACCGGGACAGCTATGGCTACACCTTC. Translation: CASRSYRDSYGYTF.

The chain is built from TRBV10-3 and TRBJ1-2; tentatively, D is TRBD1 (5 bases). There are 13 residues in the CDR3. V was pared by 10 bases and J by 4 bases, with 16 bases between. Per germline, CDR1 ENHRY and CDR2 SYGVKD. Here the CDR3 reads CATKPQELYGYTF. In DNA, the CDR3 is TGTGCCACAAAGCCACAGGAACTCTATGGCTACACCTTC.

The CDR3 protein is CASSEAGAYTGDTQYF. As DNA, the CDR3 is TGTGCCAGCAGTGAAGCAGGGGCCTACACGGGAGATACGCAGTATTTT. The V call is TRBV6-1, the J call TRBJ2-3, with a possible D match to TRBD1 (5 bases). This CDR3 contains 16 residues. From germline, CDR1 is MNHNS and CDR2 SASEGT. The V end was cut by 0 bases, the J end by 5 bases, with 15 bases between.